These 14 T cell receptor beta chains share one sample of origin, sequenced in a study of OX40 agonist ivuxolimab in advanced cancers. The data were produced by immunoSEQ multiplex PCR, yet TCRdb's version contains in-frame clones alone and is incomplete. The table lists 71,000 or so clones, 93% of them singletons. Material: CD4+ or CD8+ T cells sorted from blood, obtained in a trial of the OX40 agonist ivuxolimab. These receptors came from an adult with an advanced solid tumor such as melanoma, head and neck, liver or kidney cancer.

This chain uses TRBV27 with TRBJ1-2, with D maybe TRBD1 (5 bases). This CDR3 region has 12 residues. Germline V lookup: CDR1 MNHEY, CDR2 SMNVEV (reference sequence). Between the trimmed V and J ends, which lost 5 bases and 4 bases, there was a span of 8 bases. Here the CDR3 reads CASSGDSYGYTF. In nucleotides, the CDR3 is TGTGCCAGCAGTGGGGACTCCTATGGCTACACCTTC.

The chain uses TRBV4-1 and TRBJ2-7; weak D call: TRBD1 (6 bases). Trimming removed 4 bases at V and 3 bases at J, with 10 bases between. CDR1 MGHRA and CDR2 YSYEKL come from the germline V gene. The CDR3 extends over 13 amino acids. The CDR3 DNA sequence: TGCGCCAGCAGCCTAGTAGGGGGCTACGAGCAGTACTTC. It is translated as CASSLVGGYEQYF.

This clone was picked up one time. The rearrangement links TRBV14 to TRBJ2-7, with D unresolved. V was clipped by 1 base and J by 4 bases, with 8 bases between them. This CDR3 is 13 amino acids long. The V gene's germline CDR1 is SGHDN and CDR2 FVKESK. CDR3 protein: CASSQVPSYEQYF. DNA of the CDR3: TGTGCCAGCAGCCAAGTGCCTTCGTACGAGCAGTACTTC.

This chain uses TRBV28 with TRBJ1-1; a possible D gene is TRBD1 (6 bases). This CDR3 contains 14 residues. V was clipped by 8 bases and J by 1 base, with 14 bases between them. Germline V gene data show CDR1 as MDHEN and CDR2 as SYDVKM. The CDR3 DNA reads TGTGCCAGCGGACAGTGGCAGCAGAACACTGAAGCTTTCTTT. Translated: CASGQWQQNTEAFF.

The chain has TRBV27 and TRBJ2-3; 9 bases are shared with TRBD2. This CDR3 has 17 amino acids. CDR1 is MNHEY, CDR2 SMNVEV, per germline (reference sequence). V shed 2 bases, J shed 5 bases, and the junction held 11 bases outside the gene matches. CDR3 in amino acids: CASSLGIGGGAKDTQYF. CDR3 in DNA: TGTGCCAGCAGTTTAGGTATCGGCGGGGGGGCGAAAGATACGCAGTATTTT.

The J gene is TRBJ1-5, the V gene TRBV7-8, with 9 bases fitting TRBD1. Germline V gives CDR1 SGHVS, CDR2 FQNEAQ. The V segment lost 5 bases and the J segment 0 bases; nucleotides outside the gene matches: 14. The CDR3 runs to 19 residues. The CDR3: CASSLRRDRAEISNQPQHF. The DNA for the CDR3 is TGTGCCAGCAGCCTTCGCCGGGACAGGGCTGAAATTAGCAATCAGCCCCAGCATTTT. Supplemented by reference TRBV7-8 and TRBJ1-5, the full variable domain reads GAGVSQSPRYKVAKRGQDVALRCDPISGHVSLFWYQQALGQGPEFLTYFQNEAQLDKSGLPSDRFFAERPEGSVSTLKIQRTQQEDSAVYLCASSLRRDRAEISNQPQHFGDGTRLSIL.

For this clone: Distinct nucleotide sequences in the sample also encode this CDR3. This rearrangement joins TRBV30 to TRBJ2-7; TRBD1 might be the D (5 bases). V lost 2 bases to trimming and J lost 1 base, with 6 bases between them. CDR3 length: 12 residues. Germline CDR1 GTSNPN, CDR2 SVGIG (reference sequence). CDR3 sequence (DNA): TGTGCCTGGAGTAAGGGGTCCTACGAGCAGTACTTC. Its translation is CAWSKGSYEQYF. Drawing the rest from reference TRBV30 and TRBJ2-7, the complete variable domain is SQTIHQWPATLVQPVGSPLSLECTVEGTSNPNLYWYRQAAGRGLQLLFYSVGIGQISSEVPQNLSASRPQDRQFILSSKKLLLSDSGFYLCAWSKGSYEQYFGPGTRLTVT.

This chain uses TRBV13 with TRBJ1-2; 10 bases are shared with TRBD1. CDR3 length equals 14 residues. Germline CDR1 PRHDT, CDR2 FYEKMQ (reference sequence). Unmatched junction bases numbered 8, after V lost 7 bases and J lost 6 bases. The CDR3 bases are TGTGCCAGCATCGCCGGGACAGGGGTTCATGGCTACACCTTC. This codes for CASIAGTGVHGYTF.

In DNA form, the CDR3 reads TGTGCCAGCAGTCTCCAAGGGGGTTCCGGAAACACCATATATTTT. Its translation: CASSLQGGSGNTIYF. The J gene is TRBJ1-3, the V gene TRBV28; TRBD1 is a possible D gene (6 bases). Germline CDR1 is MDHEN and CDR2 is SYDVKM. V lost 5 bases to trimming and J lost 4 bases, with 15 bases between them. The CDR3 is made up of 15 amino acids.

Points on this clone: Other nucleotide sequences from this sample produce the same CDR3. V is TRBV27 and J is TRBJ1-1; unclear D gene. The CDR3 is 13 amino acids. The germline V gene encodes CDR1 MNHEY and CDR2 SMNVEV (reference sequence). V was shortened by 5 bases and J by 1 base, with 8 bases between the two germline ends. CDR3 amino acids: CASSLTGNTEAFF. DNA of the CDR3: TGTGCCAGCAGTCTTACGGGGAACACTGAAGCTTTCTTT.

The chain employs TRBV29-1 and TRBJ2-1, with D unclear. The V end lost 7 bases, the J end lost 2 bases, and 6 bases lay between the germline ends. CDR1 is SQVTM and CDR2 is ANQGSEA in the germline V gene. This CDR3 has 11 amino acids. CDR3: CSGLAYNEQFF. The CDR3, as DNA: TGCAGCGGGCTGGCCTACAATGAGCAGTTCTTC.

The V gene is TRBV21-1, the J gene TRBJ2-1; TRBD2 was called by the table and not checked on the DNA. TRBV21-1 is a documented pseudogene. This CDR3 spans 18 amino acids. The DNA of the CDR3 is TGTGCCAGCAGCGTCTTATATTTAGCGGGAGGCCAAAGCAATGAGCAGTTCTTC. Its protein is CASSVLYLAGGQSNEQFF.

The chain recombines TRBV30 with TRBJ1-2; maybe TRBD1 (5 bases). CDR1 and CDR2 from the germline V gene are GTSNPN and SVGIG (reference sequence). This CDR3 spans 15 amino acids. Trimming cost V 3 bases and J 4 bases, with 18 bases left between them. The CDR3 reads CAWRGRGDQGYGYTF. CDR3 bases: TGTGCCTGGAGGGGGAGAGGGGACCAAGGCTATGGCTACACCTTC.

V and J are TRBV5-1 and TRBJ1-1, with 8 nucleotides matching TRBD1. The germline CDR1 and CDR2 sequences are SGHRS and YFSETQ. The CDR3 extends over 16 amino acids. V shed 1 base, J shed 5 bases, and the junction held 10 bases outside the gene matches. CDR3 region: CASSLRAGGDSTEAFF. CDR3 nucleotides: TGCGCCAGCAGCTTGAGGGCAGGGGGCGACTCAACTGAAGCTTTCTTT.